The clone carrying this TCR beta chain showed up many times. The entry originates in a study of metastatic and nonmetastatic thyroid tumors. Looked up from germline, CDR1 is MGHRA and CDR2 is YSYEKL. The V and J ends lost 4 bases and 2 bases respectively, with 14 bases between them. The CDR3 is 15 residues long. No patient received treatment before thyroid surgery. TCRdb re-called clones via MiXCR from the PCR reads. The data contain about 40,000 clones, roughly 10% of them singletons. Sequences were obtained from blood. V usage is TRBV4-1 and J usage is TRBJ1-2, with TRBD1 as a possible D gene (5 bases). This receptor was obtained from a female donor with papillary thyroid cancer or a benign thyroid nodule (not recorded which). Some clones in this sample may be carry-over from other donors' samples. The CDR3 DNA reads TGCGCCAGCAGCCCCACGAGCGGGGGGAACTATGGCTACACCTTC. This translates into CASSPTSGGNYGYTF.